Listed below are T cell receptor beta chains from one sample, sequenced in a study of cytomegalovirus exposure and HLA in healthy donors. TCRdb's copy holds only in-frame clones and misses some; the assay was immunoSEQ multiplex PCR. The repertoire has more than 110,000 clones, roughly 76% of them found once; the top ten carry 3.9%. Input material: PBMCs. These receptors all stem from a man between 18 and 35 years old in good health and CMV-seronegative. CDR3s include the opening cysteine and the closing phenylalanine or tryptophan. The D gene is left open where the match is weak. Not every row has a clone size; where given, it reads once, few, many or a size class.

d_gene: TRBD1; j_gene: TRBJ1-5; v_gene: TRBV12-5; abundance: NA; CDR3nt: TGTGCTAGTGGTTTGGGAAAATTACAGGGGGCGCGGGAGTCCAATCAGCCCCAGCATTTT; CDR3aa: CASGLGKLQGARESNQPQHF
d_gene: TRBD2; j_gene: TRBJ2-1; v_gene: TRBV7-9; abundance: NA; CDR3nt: TGTGCCAGCAGCTTAGGGGGTCTAGCGGGGGCGGGCAATGAGCAGTTCTTC; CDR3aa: CASSLGGLAGAGNEQFF
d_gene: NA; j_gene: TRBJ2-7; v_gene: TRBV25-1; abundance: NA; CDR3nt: TGTGCCAGCAGTGAATTTTCAACATCTGTACAGTACTTC; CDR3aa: CASSEFSTSVQYF
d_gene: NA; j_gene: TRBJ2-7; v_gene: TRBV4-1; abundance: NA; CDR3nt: TGCGCCAGCAGCCAAGGCGGGGAGGTCGTCTACGAGCAGTACTTC; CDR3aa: CASSQGGEVVYEQYF
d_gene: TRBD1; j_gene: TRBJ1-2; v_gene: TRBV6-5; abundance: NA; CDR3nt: TGTGCCAGCAGTTTGACAGGGGTTGGCTACACCTTC; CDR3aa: CASSLTGVGYTF
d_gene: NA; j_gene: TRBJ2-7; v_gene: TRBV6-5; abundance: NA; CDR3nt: TGTGCCAGCAGACGGGACTCCTCGCTCTCCTACGAGCAGTACTTC; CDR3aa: CASRRDSSLSYEQYF
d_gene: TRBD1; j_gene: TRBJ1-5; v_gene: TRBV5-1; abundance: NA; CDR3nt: TGCGCCAGCAGCTTGGGGGCACAGGGGTATAGCAATCAGCCCCAGCATTTT; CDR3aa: CASSLGAQGYSNQPQHF
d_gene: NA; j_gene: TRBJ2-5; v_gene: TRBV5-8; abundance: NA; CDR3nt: TGTGCCAGCAGTTATCACCGGGGGATGCAACAAGAGACCCAGTACTTC; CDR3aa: CASSYHRGMQQETQYF
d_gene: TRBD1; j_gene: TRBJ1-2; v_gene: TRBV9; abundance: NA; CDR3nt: TGTGCCAGCAGCCAGGCGGTACAAGAGGGGGCCTATGGCTACACCTTC; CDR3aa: CASSQAVQEGAYGYTF
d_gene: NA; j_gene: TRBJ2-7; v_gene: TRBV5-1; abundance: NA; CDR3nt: TGCGCCAGCAGCTTCGGGGGTAGGAACGAGCAGTACTTC; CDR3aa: CASSFGGRNEQYF
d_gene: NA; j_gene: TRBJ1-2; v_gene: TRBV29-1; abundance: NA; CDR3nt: TGCAGCGTTGAAGATAGGGCCAGGGTAACTGGCTACACCTTC; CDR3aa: CSVEDRARVTGYTF
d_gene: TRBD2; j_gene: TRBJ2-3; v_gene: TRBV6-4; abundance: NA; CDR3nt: TGTGCCAGCAGCGCGGGGACTAGCGGCACAGATACGCAGTATTTT; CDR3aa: CASSAGTSGTDTQYF
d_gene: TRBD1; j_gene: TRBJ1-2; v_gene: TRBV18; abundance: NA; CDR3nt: TGTGCCAGCTCACCAGGACAGGGGAAGCACTATGGCTACACCTTC; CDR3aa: CASSPGQGKHYGYTF
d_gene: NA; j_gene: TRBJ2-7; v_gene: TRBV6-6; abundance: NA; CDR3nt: TGTGCCAGCAGTTCTGGGACATTTAACTACGAGCAGTACTTC; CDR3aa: CASSSGTFNYEQYF
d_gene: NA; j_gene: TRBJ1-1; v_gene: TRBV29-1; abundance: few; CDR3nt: TGCAGCGTTGAAAGGAGGTGGAACACTGAAGCTTTCTTT; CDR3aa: CSVERRWNTEAFF
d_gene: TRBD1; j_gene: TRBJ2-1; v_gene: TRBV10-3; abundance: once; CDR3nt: TGTGCCATCAGCCCCGGGACAGGGGGGCCCAATGAGCAGTTCTTC; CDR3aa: CAISPGTGGPNEQFF
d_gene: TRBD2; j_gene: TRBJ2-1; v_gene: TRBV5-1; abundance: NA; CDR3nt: TGCGCCAGCAGTTTCGAAGCGGGAGTGGCGAATGAGCAGTTCTTC; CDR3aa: CASSFEAGVANEQFF
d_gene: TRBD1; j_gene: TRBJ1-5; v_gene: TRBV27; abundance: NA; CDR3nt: TGTGCCAGCAGTAAAGGGGGCTTTGGGAGCAATCAGCCCCAGCATTTT; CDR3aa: CASSKGGFGSNQPQHF